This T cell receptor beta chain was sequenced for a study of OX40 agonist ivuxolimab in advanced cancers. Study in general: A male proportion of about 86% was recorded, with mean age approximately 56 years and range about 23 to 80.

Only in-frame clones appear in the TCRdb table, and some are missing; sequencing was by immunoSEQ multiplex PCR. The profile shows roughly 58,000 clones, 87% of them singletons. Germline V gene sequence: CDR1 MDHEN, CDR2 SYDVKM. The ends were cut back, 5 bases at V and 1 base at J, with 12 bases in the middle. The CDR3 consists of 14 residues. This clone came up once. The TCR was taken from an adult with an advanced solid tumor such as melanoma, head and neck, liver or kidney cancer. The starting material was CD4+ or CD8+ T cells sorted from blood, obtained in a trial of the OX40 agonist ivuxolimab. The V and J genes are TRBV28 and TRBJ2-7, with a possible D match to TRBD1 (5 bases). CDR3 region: CASSPHDRSYEQYF. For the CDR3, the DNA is TGTGCCAGCAGTCCCCATGACAGATCCTACGAGCAGTACTTC.